This T cell receptor beta chain comes out of a study of CD8+ T cells in alopecia areata. Treatment noted: oral pan-JAK inhibitor, 5-10 mg twice daily. Per germline, CDR1 SGDLS and CDR2 YYNGEE. Trimming cost V 4 bases and J 3 bases, with 15 bases left between them. This CDR3 is built from 15 residues. cDNA serving as the sequencing template came from extracted, reverse transcribed RNA. Generated by immunoSEQ multiplex PCR, the TCRdb table keeps only in-frame clones and is missing some. The table records fewer than 150,000 clones, roughly four fifths of them present only once. Sequenced here: CD8+ T cells sorted from blood, sampled at week 4, from a patient treated with tofacitinib. The chain is built from TRBV9 and TRBJ2-3; maybe TRBD2 (6 bases). The source of this sequence is a human donor with alopecia areata. The DNA of the CDR3 is TGTGCCAGCAGCCCCATACTGGGGGGAACAGATACGCAGTATTTT. Translation: CASSPILGGTDTQYF. The variable domain in full, completed from reference TRBV9 and TRBJ2-3, reads DSGVTQTPKHLITATGQRVTLRCSPRSGDLSVYWYQQSLDQGLQFLIQYYNGEERAKGNILERFSAQQFPDLHSELNLSSLELGDSALYFCASSPILGGTDTQYFGPGTRLTVL.